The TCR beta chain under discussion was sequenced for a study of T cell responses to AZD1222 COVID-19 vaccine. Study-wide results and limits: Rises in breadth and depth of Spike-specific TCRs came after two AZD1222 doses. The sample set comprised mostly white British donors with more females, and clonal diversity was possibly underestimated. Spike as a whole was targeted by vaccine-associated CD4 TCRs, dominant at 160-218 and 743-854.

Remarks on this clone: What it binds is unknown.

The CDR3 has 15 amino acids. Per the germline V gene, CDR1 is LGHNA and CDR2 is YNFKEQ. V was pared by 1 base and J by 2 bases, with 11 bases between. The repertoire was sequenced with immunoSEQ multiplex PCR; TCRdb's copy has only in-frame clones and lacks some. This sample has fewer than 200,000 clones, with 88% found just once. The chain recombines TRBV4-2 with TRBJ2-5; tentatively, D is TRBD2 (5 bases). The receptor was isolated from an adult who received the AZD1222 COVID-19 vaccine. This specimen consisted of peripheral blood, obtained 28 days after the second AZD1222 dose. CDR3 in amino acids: CASSQVAGGQETQYF. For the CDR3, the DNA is TGTGCCAGCAGCCAAGTAGCTGGCGGGCAAGAGACCCAGTACTTC.